This T cell receptor (beta chain) was documented in a study of T cell responses to AZD1222 COVID-19 vaccine. Repertoires were generated with immunoSEQ multiplex PCR, while TCRdb's copy carries only in-frame clones and drops some. The table has 100,000 to 150,000 clones, 70% to 90% seen once. Study results and caveats: The CD4 TCRs associated with vaccination extended across spike and predominated at 160-218 and 743-854. Most donors were white British and more were female, and clonal diversity was possibly underestimated. Unmutated variant regions are reportedly the target of nearly half of TCRs that are spike-specific. Increases in Spike-specific TCR breadth and depth were seen after two AZD1222 doses.

Germline V gives CDR1 SGHVS, CDR2 FNYEAQ. The CDR3 covers 13 residues. The V and J ends lost 0 bases and 0 bases respectively, with 0 bases between them. This clone is a singleton in its sample. No antigen is known for it. This TCR was sampled from an adult in good health. Sequencing used peripheral blood, obtained on day 0 of AZD1222 vaccination. The chain recombines TRBV7-6 with TRBJ1-5, with unresolved D. CDR3 in DNA: TGTGCCAGCAGCTTAGCTAGCAATCAGCCCCAGCATTTT. This translates into CASSLASNQPQHF.